In this sample, the clone carrying this T cell receptor (beta chain) turned up many times. Its target is not known. MiXCR, applied by TCRdb to the reads, yields one record per CDR3 protein. The table includes 200,000 to 250,000 distinct CDR3 sequences, about 5.9% detected once. The V gene end was trimmed by 4 bases and the J gene end by 4 bases; junction bases not matched to a gene: 6. Germline loops: CDR1 LGHNA, CDR2 YSLEER. The CDR3 is made up of 16 amino acids. The record originates from a study of T cell repertoires in cytomegalovirus infection. Study-wide results and caveats: The ex vivo response showed dominance by HLA-C-restricted CMV-specific TCR beta clonotypes.

This sequence joins TRBV4-3 and TRBJ2-2; TRBD2 agrees at 10 bases. This receptor was taken from a human donor in good health (CMV status not recorded). Some clones in this sample may be carry-over from other donors' samples. The sequenced material came from PBMCs. Here the CDR3 reads CASSPTTSGATGELFF. CDR3 coding DNA: TGCGCCAGCAGCCCGACAACTAGCGGGGCCACCGGGGAGCTGTTTTTT.